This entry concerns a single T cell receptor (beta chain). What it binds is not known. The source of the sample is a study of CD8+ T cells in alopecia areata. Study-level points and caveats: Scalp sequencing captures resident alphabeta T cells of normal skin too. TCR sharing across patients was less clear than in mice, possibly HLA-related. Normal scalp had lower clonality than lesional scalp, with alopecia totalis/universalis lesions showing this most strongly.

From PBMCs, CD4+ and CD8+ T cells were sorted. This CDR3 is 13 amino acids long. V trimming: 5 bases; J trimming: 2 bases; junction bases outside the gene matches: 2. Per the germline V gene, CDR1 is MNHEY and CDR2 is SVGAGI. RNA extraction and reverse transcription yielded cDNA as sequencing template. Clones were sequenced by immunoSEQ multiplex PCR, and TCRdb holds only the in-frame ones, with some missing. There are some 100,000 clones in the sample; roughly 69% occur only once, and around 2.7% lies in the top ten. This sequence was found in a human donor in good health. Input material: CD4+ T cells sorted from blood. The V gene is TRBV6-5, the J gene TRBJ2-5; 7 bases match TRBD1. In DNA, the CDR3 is TGTGCCAGCAGTGGGACAGTTCAAGAGACCCAGTACTTC. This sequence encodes CASSGTVQETQYF.